This section outlines one TCR beta chain sequence together with its context. Its antigen is undetermined. The data derive from a study of CD8+CD57+ T cells in acquired aplastic anemia. Background on the study: Sorted CD4+ and CD8+ cells gave a mean 3.2 ug DNA, range about 0.19 to 27.4 ug.

From germline, CDR1 is SGHDT and CDR2 YYEEEE. J lost 2 bases, V lost 0 bases, and 9 bases had no gene match. The CDR3 contains 18 residues. Study-level findings and limits: No significant patient-versus-control difference appeared in CD8+ Simpson's diversity. Patients and controls shared over 25 CD8+ CDR3 sequences, which appeared highly expressed in patients and within their immunodominant clones.

TCR beta VDJ and CDR3 profiles were obtained from a genomic DNA template. TCRdb processed the reads anew with MiXCR; each CDR3 protein has one entry. Altogether around 290,000 distinct CDR3 sequences are present, roughly 53% being singletons, with the ten largest covering around 1.2%. All sequencing subjects had displayed CD8+CD57+ cell expansion on flow cytometry. Sequencing was performed on sorted CD4+, CD8+, or CD8+CD57+ T cells (not recorded which) from PBMCs. This sequence was found in a human donor with aplastic anemia. The chain recombines TRBV5-6 with TRBJ2-7; 12 bases are a match to TRBD2. DNA for the CDR3: TGTGCCAGCAGCTTGGACCTTACTAGCGGGAGGACACCCTACGAGCAGTACTTC. Translating gives CASSLDLTSGRTPYEQYF.